What follows describes a single T cell receptor (beta chain). TCRdb's copy holds only in-frame clones and misses some; the assay was immunoSEQ multiplex PCR. This sample has approximately 75,000 clones, with about 85% found just once. Deletions cut 4 bases from V and 3 bases from J, with 15 bases between. The V gene's germline CDR1 is LGHNA and CDR2 YSLEER. The CDR3 is made up of 15 amino acids. This sample was included in a study of OX40 agonist ivuxolimab in advanced cancers. The sequencing used CD4+ or CD8+ T cells sorted from blood, collected in a trial of the OX40 agonist ivuxolimab. The V and J genes are TRBV4-3 and TRBJ1-1; tentative D call: TRBD1 (5 bases). The receptor was derived from an adult with an advanced solid tumor such as melanoma, head and neck, liver or kidney cancer. In nucleotides, the CDR3 is TGCGCCAGCAGCCTCGGGCGGGGAGGGGACACTGAAGCTTTCTTT. It specifies CASSLGRGGDTEAFF.